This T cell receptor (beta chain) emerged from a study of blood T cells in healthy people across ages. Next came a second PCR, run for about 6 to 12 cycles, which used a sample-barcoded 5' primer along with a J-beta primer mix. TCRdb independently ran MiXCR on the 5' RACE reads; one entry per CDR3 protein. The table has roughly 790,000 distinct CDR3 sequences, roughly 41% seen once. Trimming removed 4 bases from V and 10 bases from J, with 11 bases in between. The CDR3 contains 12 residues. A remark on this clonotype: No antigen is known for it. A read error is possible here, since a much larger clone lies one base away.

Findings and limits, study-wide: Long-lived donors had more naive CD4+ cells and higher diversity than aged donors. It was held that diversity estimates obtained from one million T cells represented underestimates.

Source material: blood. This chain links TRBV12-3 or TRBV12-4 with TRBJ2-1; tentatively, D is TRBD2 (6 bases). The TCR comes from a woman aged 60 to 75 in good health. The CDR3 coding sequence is TGTGCCAGCAGTTGGAGGGCCCACGAGCAGTTCTTC. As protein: CASSWRAHEQFF.